The entry below gives a single T cell receptor (beta chain) sequence along with its context. The target antigen is unknown. The data were obtained in a study of OX40 agonist ivuxolimab in advanced cancers. With autoimmune disease history or systemic immunosuppression, patients were excluded. This CDR3 has 17 amino acids. Germline CDR1 is SGHDT and CDR2 is YYEEEE. The J segment lost 4 bases and the V segment lost 4 bases, leaving 13 bases of the junction unmatched. Clones were read by immunoSEQ multiplex PCR, and TCRdb kept only the in-frame ones, dropping some. The sample holds over 50,000 clones, 70% to 90% seen once. Study results and limitations: Some nonresponders additionally presented with little normalized T-cell clonal expansion.

The V gene is TRBV5-6, the J gene TRBJ1-3; 8 bases are a match to TRBD1. Sequences were derived from CD4+ or CD8+ T cells sorted from blood, sampled in a trial of the OX40 agonist ivuxolimab. The source is an adult with an advanced solid tumor such as melanoma, head and neck, liver or kidney cancer. CDR3 region: CASSQNTWTGTGNTIYF. CDR3 nucleotides: TGTGCCAGCAGCCAGAACACCTGGACAGGGACAGGAAACACCATATATTTT.